Below, 17 T cell receptor beta chains from the same sample are listed, as sequenced in a study of T cell changes during pregnancy in multiple sclerosis (dated by TCRdb to about 2019). Libraries were constructed by the immunoSEQ multiplex PCR assay. This is the immuneACCESS table as TCRdb keeps it, with only in-frame sequences that have V and J called. A part of the clones is gone; compared with another copy, unresolved V genes explain less than half, and the rest is unexplained. This sample gives about 67,000 clones in total; about 92% of them show up just once. The top ten constitute roughly 2.5% of the sample. The material sequenced was peripheral blood, taken in the second trimester of pregnancy. Receptors were obtained from a female donor in good health, enrolled as a control in a pregnancy study.

This chain connects TRBV7-2 to TRBJ2-7; the match to TRBD2 covers 9 bases. J gave up 2 bases and V 4 bases, and 12 bases lay outside the gene matches. The CDR3 has 17 amino acids. Germline CDR1 and CDR2: SGHTA and FQGNSA. CDR3 region: CASSYNPLAGLTYEQYF. DNA of the CDR3: TGTGCCAGCAGCTATAACCCCCTAGCGGGGCTTACCTACGAGCAGTACTTC.

The genes are TRBV7-9 and TRBJ2-5, with D possibly matching TRBD2 (5 bases). Germline CDR1 reads SEHNR; CDR2 reads FQNEAQ (reference sequence). The CDR3 has 13 residues. Trimming stripped 11 bases from V and 2 bases from J, with 15 bases between. The CDR3 bases are TGTGCCGGCGTCAGCGGAGAGCAAGAGACCCAGTACTTC. Amino acid sequence: CAGVSGEQETQYF.

The rearrangement uses TRBV5-4 and TRBJ2-5; possible D gene TRBD2, 6 bases. Germline CDR1 reads SGHNT; CDR2 reads YYREEE (reference sequence). CDR3 length equals 16 residues. Trimming pared 2 bases from V and 1 base from J, leaving 15 bases between. CDR3 region: CASSFGGGLPQETQYF. DNA for the CDR3: TGTGCCAGCAGCTTTGGGGGAGGACTCCCCCAAGAGACCCAGTACTTC.

V usage is TRBV19 and J usage is TRBJ2-7; TRBD2 matches 7 bases. The CDR3 sequence is 14 residues long. The J segment lost 3 bases and the V segment lost 4 bases, leaving 6 bases of the junction unmatched. Per germline, CDR1 LNHDA and CDR2 SQIVND (reference sequence). DNA of the CDR3: TGTGCCAGTAGTACGTTCGAGCGGGACTACGAGCAGTACTTC. This sequence encodes CASSTFERDYEQYF. Drawing the rest from reference TRBV19 and TRBJ2-7, the complete variable domain is DGGITQSPKYLFRKEGQNVTLSCEQNLNHDAMYWYRQDPGQGLRLIYYSQIVNDFQKGDIAEGYSVSREKKESFPLTVTSAQKNPTAFYLCASSTFERDYEQYFGPGTRLTVT.

The J gene is TRBJ2-2, the V gene TRBV18, with 7 bases aligning to TRBD1. The CDR3 totals 16 residues. CDR1 and CDR2 from the germline V gene are KGHSH and LQKENI. With 4 bases clipped from V and 5 bases from J, the junction kept 10 bases outside the gene matches. The CDR3 sequence is CASSQRQGKLTGELFF. The CDR3 DNA reads TGTGCCAGCTCACAAAGACAGGGCAAGCTAACCGGGGAGCTGTTTTTT.

V gene TRBV9 combines with J gene TRBJ1-4; D gene unclear. The CDR3 has 14 amino acids. V was cut by 3 bases and J by 13 bases, with 19 bases left in between. The germline V gene encodes CDR1 SGDLS and CDR2 YYNGEE. The CDR3 nucleotides are TGTGCCAGCAGCGGACACAGCGGACCAACAGCACTGTTTTTT. It yields the protein CASSGHSGPTALFF.

The V gene is TRBV4-3, the J gene TRBJ2-1, with TRBD2 identical over 7 bases. The CDR3 covers 15 residues. With V trimmed by 6 bases and J by 4 bases, 9 bases remained unmatched. Germline CDR1 LGHNA, CDR2 YSLEER. The CDR3 region is CASSRTSAKYNEQFF. The CDR3 DNA reads as TGCGCCAGCAGTCGTACTAGCGCAAAATACAATGAGCAGTTCTTC.

This clone has only a few counts. V is TRBV30 and J is TRBJ2-1; no clear D. This CDR3 has 15 amino acids. Germline V gene lookup returns CDR1 GTSNPN and CDR2 SVGIG (reference sequence). Trimming took off 0 bases at V and 0 bases at J, with 9 bases between the two ends. The CDR3, as DNA: TGTGCCTGGAGTGTACTTGAGAGCTCCTACAATGAGCAGTTCTTC. Translation: CAWSVLESSYNEQFF.

The chain joins TRBV7-9 to TRBJ2-7, with D hard to call. The CDR3 contains 15 residues. Trimming took off 1 base at V and 2 bases at J, with 12 bases between the two ends. Germline assignment: CDR1 SEHNR and CDR2 FQNEAQ (reference sequence). This CDR3 is CASSLGYSTPYEQYF. The CDR3, as DNA: TGTGCCAGCAGCTTAGGTTACAGTACGCCCTACGAGCAGTACTTC.

The chain employs TRBV30 and TRBJ1-2; 8 positions match TRBD1. V shed 4 bases, J shed 8 bases, and the junction held 3 bases outside the gene matches. Germline V CDR1 and CDR2: GTSNPN, SVGIG (reference sequence). The CDR3 totals 11 residues. The DNA of the CDR3 is TGTGCCTGGATCAACAGGGGGGGCTACACCTTC. It specifies CAWINRGGYTF.

The chain recombines TRBV5-1 with TRBJ2-5; 7 positions agree with TRBD2. J gave up 1 base and V 2 bases, and 5 bases lay outside the gene matches. CDR1 and CDR2 (germline): SGHRS, YFSETQ. This CDR3 is built from 15 residues. Written as DNA, the CDR3 is TGCGCCAGCAGCTTCCTAGCGGACTTCCAAGAGACCCAGTACTTC. Residues: CASSFLADFQETQYF.

The rearrangement joins TRBV18 to TRBJ2-5, with a weak D call TRBD1 (6 bases). The V gene lost 1 base and the J gene lost 7 bases, with 19 bases spanning the gap. Germline assignment: CDR1 KGHSH and CDR2 LQKENI. The CDR3 has 16 residues. CDR3 sequence: CASSPLDSPGVGTQYF. Here the CDR3 DNA reads TGTGCCAGCTCACCACTGGACAGCCCAGGGGTTGGGACCCAGTACTTC.

The chain carries TRBV7-9 and TRBJ2-1; D may be TRBD2 (6 bases). V shed 1 base and J shed 0 bases, with 7 bases lying between them. This CDR3 is 15 amino acids long. The germline V gene has CDR1 SEHNR and CDR2 FQNEAQ (reference sequence). CDR3 nucleotides: TGTGCCAGCAGCTTAGTCGGGAGCTCCTACAATGAGCAGTTCTTC. This codes for CASSLVGSSYNEQFF. The complete variable domain, with remaining parts taken from reference TRBV7-9 and TRBJ2-1, reads DTGVSQNPRHKITKRGQNVTFRCDPISEHNRLYWYRQTLGQGPEFLTYFQNEAQLEKSRLLSDRFSAERPKGSFSTLEIQRTEQGDSAMYLCASSLVGSSYNEQFFGPGTRLTVL.

CDR3 DNA: TGTGCCAGCAGCCCCTCCGCGGGCCCAGATACGCAGTATTTT. Its protein product is CASSPSAGPDTQYF. The V gene is TRBV7-3, the J gene TRBJ2-3; TRBD2 is a possible D gene (5 bases). V lost 5 bases to trimming and J lost 4 bases, with 13 bases between them. CDR1 is SGHTA, CDR2 FQGTGA, per germline. This CDR3 has 14 amino acids. The whole variable domain, filled in from reference TRBV7-3 and TRBJ2-3, reads GAGVSQTPSNKVTEKGKYVELRCDPISGHTALYWYRQSLGQGPEFLIYFQGTGAADDSGLPNDRFFAVRPEGSVSTLKIQRTERGDSAVYLCASSPSAGPDTQYFGPGTRLTVL.

This clone was observed a few times. The chain joins TRBV20-1 to TRBJ1-1; D gene ambiguous. Trimming stripped 6 bases from V and 1 base from J, with 6 bases between. There are 11 residues in the CDR3. Germline values: CDR1 DFQATT, CDR2 SNEGSKA (reference sequence). The chain's CDR3 is CSATANTEAFF. DNA for the CDR3: TGCAGTGCCACAGCGAACACTGAAGCTTTCTTT.

The chain links TRBV28 to TRBJ1-1; 8 bases line up with TRBD1. The V gene's germline CDR1 is MDHEN and CDR2 SYDVKM. Unmatched junction bases numbered 17, after V lost 8 bases and J lost 6 bases. This CDR3 has 16 amino acids. DNA for the CDR3: TGTGCCAGCTCCCTCAGAGGACAGGGAGTCTTCGCTGAAGCTTTCTTT. Translating gives CASSLRGQGVFAEAFF.

The genes are TRBV7-2 and TRBJ1-2; 7 positions agree with TRBD1. V was clipped by 3 bases and J by 0 bases; unmatched bases: 1. Germline CDR1 is SGHTA and CDR2 is FQGNSA. This CDR3 spans 14 amino acids. The CDR3 sequence is CASSFGTANYGYTF. The DNA for the CDR3 is TGTGCCAGCAGCTTCGGGACAGCTAACTATGGCTACACCTTC.